This T cell receptor (beta chain) was recovered during a study of cytomegalovirus exposure and HLA in healthy donors. V lost 4 bases, J lost 2 bases, and 11 bases lay in between. Germline-derived CDR1 and CDR2 are PRHDT and FYEKMQ (reference sequence). This CDR3 is 14 amino acids long. It was with 60 Vbeta and 13 Jbeta primers that the PCR ran. Profiled with immunoSEQ multiplex PCR; TCRdb holds only in-frame clones, not every one. The sample lists about 180,000 clones; 80% to 90% were seen once. Each donor's status was that of a healthy bone marrow donor. This clonotype was sampled from a young woman in good health and CMV-seropositive. The chain couples TRBV13 to TRBJ1-1, with D possibly being TRBD1 (6 bases). Sequenced material: PBMCs. In DNA form, the CDR3 reads TGTGCCAGCAGCTCACAGGGCGGAAACACTGAAGCTTTCTTT. It translates to CASSSQGGNTEAFF.